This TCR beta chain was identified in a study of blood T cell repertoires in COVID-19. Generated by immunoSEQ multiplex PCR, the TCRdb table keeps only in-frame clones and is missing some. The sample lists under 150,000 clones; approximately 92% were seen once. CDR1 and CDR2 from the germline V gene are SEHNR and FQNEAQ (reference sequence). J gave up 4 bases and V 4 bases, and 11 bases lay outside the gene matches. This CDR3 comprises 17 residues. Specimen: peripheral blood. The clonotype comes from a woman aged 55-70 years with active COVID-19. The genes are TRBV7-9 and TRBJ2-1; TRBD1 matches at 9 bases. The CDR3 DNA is TGTGCCAGCAGCTCTACCCGCCGGGACAGGGTATACAATGAGCAGTTCTTC. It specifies CASSSTRRDRVYNEQFF.